A single sample is the source of the 5 T cell receptor beta chains below, sequenced in a study of shared clonotypes between healthy human individuals. Data came from immunoSEQ multiplex PCR; TCRdb stores just in-frame clones and leaves some out. The repertoire holds over a million clones, with roughly 96% as singletons. Material for sequencing was naive CD4+ T cells sorted from blood. As for subset: CD45RA+ positively selected. The receptors here all came from a man between 25 and 39 years old in good health.

The rearrangement links TRBV6-1 to TRBJ2-7; no clear D. The germline V and J ends were trimmed by 5 bases and 3 bases, with 11 bases remaining between them. This CDR3 has 13 amino acids. Per the germline V gene, CDR1 is MNHNS and CDR2 is SASEGT. The CDR3 reads CASSWVGNYEQYF. Written as DNA, the CDR3 is TGTGCCAGCAGTTGGGTGGGCAACTACGAGCAGTACTTC.

The V and J genes are TRBV15 and TRBJ1-1, with D tentatively TRBD1 (5 bases). The CDR3 length is 16 residues. Germline CDR1 and CDR2: LNHNV and YYDKDF (reference sequence). V lost 0 bases and J lost 4, with 15 bases in between. Written as DNA, the CDR3 is TGTGCCACCAGCAGAGATCGGACCCAGGGTCTCACTGAAGCTTTCTTT. This codes for CATSRDRTQGLTEAFF.

The CDR3 sequence: CASSRRTSGEADTQYF. For the CDR3, the DNA is TGTGCCAGCAGCCGACGGACTAGCGGGGAGGCAGATACGCAGTATTTT. This chain uses TRBV14 with TRBJ2-3; 12 bases are a match to TRBD2. CDR1 and CDR2 (germline): SGHDN, FVKESK. V lost 4 bases, J lost 4 bases, and 6 bases stayed unmatched. This CDR3 has 16 residues.

V gene TRBV5-4 combines with J gene TRBJ2-5; 9 nucleotides match TRBD2. This CDR3 has 16 amino acids. V lost 0 bases to trimming and J lost 5 bases; unmatched junction nucleotides: 8. Germline CDR1 is SGHNT and CDR2 is YYREEE (reference sequence). The CDR3 region has the DNA TGTGCCAGCAGCTTGGTACGGCGGGAGGGCCCGGAGACCCAGTACTTC. Its translation is CASSLVRREGPETQYF.

This chain links TRBV9 with TRBJ2-7, with a tentative D call TRBD2 (6 bases). Germline CDR1 is SGDLS and CDR2 is YYNGEE. The CDR3 consists of 20 residues. The V gene lost 3 bases and the J gene lost 0 bases, with 28 bases spanning the gap. CDR3 region: CASSGGTLPVPQSSSYEQYF. CDR3 in DNA: TGTGCCAGCAGCGGAGGGACTCTCCCCGTCCCACAGTCGAGCTCCTACGAGCAGTACTTC.